These 22 T cell receptor beta chains originate from one sample sequenced in a study of blood T cell repertoires in COVID-19. The repertoire was sequenced with immunoSEQ multiplex PCR; TCRdb's copy has only in-frame clones and lacks some. The sample consists of around 330,000 clones, 70% to 90% of them appearing once. Source material: peripheral blood. All receptors derive from a woman under 40 with COVID-19, enrolled during active disease.

The rearrangement joins TRBV27 to TRBJ2-3; TRBD2 agrees at 7 bases. J lost 3 bases, V lost 2 bases, and 2 bases had no gene match. The germline gives CDR1 MNHEY, CDR2 SMNVEV (reference sequence). The CDR3 loop spans 14 amino acids. CDR3 residues: CASSLQAGTDTQYF. In DNA, the CDR3 is TGTGCCAGCAGTTTACAAGCGGGGACAGATACGCAGTATTTT.

This clone was detected a few times. The rearrangement joins TRBV5-1 to TRBJ1-6; D not resolved. The length of the CDR3 is 18 residues. Per the germline V gene, CDR1 is SGHRS and CDR2 is YFSETQ. V dropped 1 base and J dropped 0 bases, with 14 bases sitting between them. The CDR3 DNA reads as TGCGCCAGCAGCTTGTTTGGTGTGCGAAGCTCCTATAATTCACCCCTCCACTTT. This sequence encodes CASSLFGVRSSYNSPLHF.

The chain employs TRBV5-1 and TRBJ1-1; the D gene is possibly TRBD1 (5 bases). Trimming removed 6 bases from V and 1 base from J, with 13 bases in between. Germline V lookup: CDR1 SGHRS, CDR2 YFSETQ. CDR3 length: 14 residues. The CDR3 here is CASNDVRGNTEAFF. The CDR3 DNA is TGCGCCAGCAACGATGTAAGGGGGAACACTGAAGCTTTCTTT.

The chain combines TRBV6-2 or TRBV6-3 with TRBJ1-1; 7 bases line up with TRBD1. Per germline, CDR1 MNHEY and CDR2 SVGEGT. The CDR3 is 17 residues long. V was clipped by 0 bases and J by 6 bases; unmatched bases: 13. CDR3 DNA: TGTGCCAGCAGTTACTCGATGCCGCAGGGGGTAACCGCTGAAGCTTTCTTT. It is translated as CASSYSMPQGVTAEAFF.

This chain joins TRBV4-3 and TRBJ1-2; 8 bases are a match to TRBD1. The trim removed 4 bases at V and 3 bases at J, leaving 4 bases unmatched. Germline V CDR1 and CDR2: LGHNA, YSLEER. This CDR3 is built from 14 residues. The DNA of the CDR3 is TGCGCCAGCAGCCTGACAGGGGTCGACTATGGCTACACCTTC. This sequence encodes CASSLTGVDYGYTF.

The chain recombines TRBV28 with TRBJ1-6, with no clear D. The CDR3 length is 15 residues. The V gene lost 4 bases and the J gene lost 9 bases, with 16 bases spanning the gap. Germline V gene lookup returns CDR1 MDHEN and CDR2 SYDVKM. The CDR3, as DNA: TGTGCCAGCAGTTCCATGGCGGTTTTTACTTCACCCCTCCACTTT. Its translation is CASSSMAVFTSPLHF.

V usage is TRBV28 and J usage is TRBJ1-2; tentative D call: TRBD1 (5 bases). The germline gives CDR1 MDHEN, CDR2 SYDVKM. This CDR3 is built from 15 residues. V gave up 3 bases and J gave up 5 bases, with 16 bases separating them. CDR3 sequence (DNA): TGTGCCAGCAGTTTGCCTATAACGGCAGGGTATGGCTACACCTTC. Its translation is CASSLPITAGYGYTF.

This chain uses TRBV4-1 with TRBJ1-2; D not certain. Germline-derived CDR1 and CDR2 are MGHRA and YSYEKL. The ends were cut back, 9 bases at V and 5 bases at J, with 22 bases in the middle. The CDR3 length is 15 residues. This CDR3 reads CASAPMTTVRYGYTF. As DNA, the CDR3 is TGCGCCAGTGCCCCTATGACCACAGTCCGGTATGGCTACACCTTC.

In DNA form, the CDR3 reads TGTGCCAGCAGCCCATCTCTGGGACAGGGGAGTACTGAAGCTTTCTTT. It encodes CASSPSLGQGSTEAFF. The rearrangement joins TRBV4-2 to TRBJ1-1; 10 bases line up with TRBD1. The CDR3 is made up of 16 amino acids. The V gene's germline CDR1 is LGHNA and CDR2 YNFKEQ. V shed 4 bases and J 5 bases; nucleotides not matched to a gene: 10.

The chain is built from TRBV28 and TRBJ2-5; 9 nucleotides agree with TRBD1. The V and J ends lost 9 bases and 2 bases, in that order; junction bases with no gene match: 10. The CDR3 contains 15 residues. CDR1 is MDHEN, CDR2 SYDVKM, per germline. In DNA form, the CDR3 reads TGTGCCAGTCGCGATGGACAGGGGATTCAAGAGACCCAGTACTTC. It is translated as CASRDGQGIQETQYF. Combining the CDR3 with reference TRBV28 and TRBJ2-5 gives the whole variable domain DVKVTQSSRYLVKRTGEKVFLECVQDMDHENMFWYRQDPGLGLRLIYFSYDVKMKEKGDIPEGYSVSREKKERFSLILESASTNQTSMYLCASRDGQGIQETQYFGPGTRLLVL.

The CDR3 region is CASTLGGLPSEQFF. CDR3 bases: TGTGCCAGCACCTTAGGCGGACTACCCAGTGAGCAGTTCTTC. This chain links TRBV28 with TRBJ2-1; the D gene is possibly TRBD2 (6 bases). CDR3 size: 14 residues. The germline V gene encodes CDR1 MDHEN and CDR2 SYDVKM. Between the trimmed V and J ends, which lost 7 bases and 9 bases, there was a span of 19 bases.

This clone came up once. The rearrangement links TRBV4-2 to TRBJ1-4, with 9 bases lining up with TRBD1. This CDR3 is built from 15 residues. The V gene's germline CDR1 is LGHNA and CDR2 YNFKEQ. V lost 7 bases to trimming and J lost 7 bases; unmatched junction nucleotides: 10. The CDR3 region has the DNA TGTGCCAGCACTACGACCGGGACAGGGTTTGAAAAACTGTTTTTT. Its translation is CASTTTGTGFEKLFF.

V and J are TRBV6-5 and TRBJ2-6; D is perhaps TRBD1 (6 bases). V was cut by 8 bases and J by 0 bases, with 11 bases left in between. There are 15 residues in the CDR3. Per the germline V gene, CDR1 is MNHEY and CDR2 is SVGAGI. CDR3 DNA sequence: TGTGCCAGCGGCCAGGGGAGCTCTGGGGCCAACGTCCTGACTTTC. This gives the protein CASGQGSSGANVLTF.

The rearrangement joins TRBV7-9 to TRBJ2-1, with D maybe TRBD1 (6 bases). CDR1 and CDR2 from the germline V gene are SEHNR and FQNEAQ (reference sequence). The CDR3 loop spans 15 amino acids. The germline V and J ends were trimmed by 4 bases and 10 bases, with 20 bases remaining between them. This chain's CDR3 is CASSSTFQGMEEQFF. The CDR3 nucleotides are TGTGCCAGCAGCTCGACTTTTCAGGGGATGGAGGAGCAGTTCTTC.

This chain connects TRBV7-9 to TRBJ2-1; D ambiguous. CDR1 and CDR2 from the germline V gene are SEHNR and FQNEAQ (reference sequence). V was pared by 2 bases and J by 0 bases, with 8 bases between. The CDR3 length is 15 residues. For the CDR3, the DNA is TGTGCCAGCAGCTTAAATCCGGGCTCCTACAATGAGCAGTTCTTC. Its translation is CASSLNPGSYNEQFF.

The genes are TRBV29-1 and TRBJ1-2; weak D call: TRBD1 (6 bases). In germline, CDR1 is SQVTM, CDR2 ANQGSEA. The V gene lost 6 bases and the J gene lost 4 bases, with 21 bases spanning the gap. CDR3 length equals 15 residues. The CDR3 region is CSVTRGGTSGYGYTF. In DNA form, the CDR3 reads TGCAGCGTGACGAGGGGGGGGACCTCTGGCTATGGCTACACCTTC.

This clone has just a few counts. CDR3 residues: CASSDRGRGEKLFF. The CDR3 nucleotides are TGTGCCAGCAGTGACAGGGGACGAGGCGAAAAACTGTTTTTT. The rearrangement uses TRBV6-1 and TRBJ1-4, with a possible D match to TRBD1 (6 bases). There are 14 residues in the CDR3. Germline CDR1 and CDR2: MNHNS and SASEGT. V was cut by 3 bases and J by 8 bases, with 13 bases left in between.

This chain connects TRBV18 to TRBJ2-2, with D maybe TRBD1 (6 bases). The CDR3 runs 13 residues. Germline CDR1 KGHSH, CDR2 LQKENI. V dropped 2 bases and J dropped 6 bases, with 7 bases sitting between them. As DNA, the CDR3 is TGTGCCAGCTCACCAGCAGGGGCCGGGGAGCTGTTTTTT. This encodes CASSPAGAGELFF.

This clone was found once. This sequence joins TRBV4-1 and TRBJ2-3, with D perhaps TRBD1 (5 bases). V was trimmed by 0 bases and J by 0 bases, leaving 22 bases between them. This CDR3 spans 20 amino acids. Looked up from germline, CDR1 is MGHRA and CDR2 is YSYEKL. CDR3 loop: CASSQDGQGNQLPSTDTQYF. The CDR3 DNA reads TGCGCCAGCAGCCAAGATGGGCAGGGAAATCAATTACCTAGCACAGATACGCAGTATTTT.

The chain recombines TRBV27 with TRBJ1-3, with TRBD1 identical over 8 bases. This CDR3 spans 15 amino acids. V lost 5 bases and J lost 4; bases outside the gene matches: 7. Germline CDR1 reads MNHEY; CDR2 reads SMNVEV (reference sequence). The CDR3 loop reads CASSRGQGLGNTIYF. For the CDR3, the DNA is TGTGCCAGCAGTCGAGGACAGGGTTTAGGAAACACCATATATTTT.

On this clone itself: A read error may account for a junction end that differs from germline. The chain joins TRBV18 to TRBJ2-1; 7 positions match TRBD1. The CDR3 contains 11 residues. CDR1 is KGHSH and CDR2 is LQKENI in the germline V gene. The CDR3 bases are TGTGCCAGCTCGTCGACGGACAGGAAGGTCTTC. Its translation: CASSSTDRKVF.

The rearrangement links TRBV5-4 to TRBJ1-6, with D possibly matching TRBD1 (5 bases). V gave up 0 bases and J gave up 9 bases, with 10 bases separating them. The germline gives CDR1 SGHNT, CDR2 YYREEE (reference sequence). The CDR3 is 14 residues long. As DNA, the CDR3 is TGTGCCAGCAGCTTGGCGTCAGGGTTTTCACCCCTCCACTTT. Translation gives CASSLASGFSPLHF.